These 29 T cell receptor beta chains were all obtained from the same sample, sequenced in a study of blood T cells in healthy people across ages. Sample-barcoded 5' priming and a J-beta primer mix drove a second PCR of 7 to 11 cycles. In TCRdb, the 5' RACE reads were re-called with MiXCR into one record per CDR3 protein. The table has hundreds of thousands of distinct CDR3 sequences, roughly 53% seen once. Source material: blood. These receptor sequences come from an elderly man in good health.

About this clonotype: Germline and junction disagree at one end, which may indicate a read error. The chain carries TRBV4-2 and TRBJ2-7; 13 bases fit TRBD2. The length of the CDR3 is 16 residues. Germline V gene lookup returns CDR1 LGHNA and CDR2 YNFKEQ. For the CDR3, the DNA is TGTGCCAGCAGACAAGTCCAGACTAGCGGGAGGTACGAGCAGTACTTC. Amino acids: CASRQVQTSGRYEQYF.

V and J are TRBV2 and TRBJ2-5; D remains ambiguous. The J call could be wrong; TRBJ2-7 is a better fit for the DNA end. CDR1 SNHLY and CDR2 FYNNEI come from the germline V gene. CDR3 length equals 14 residues. The CDR3 sequence: CASKEELPRYEQYF. Written as DNA, the CDR3 is TGTGCCAGCAAGGAAGAACTTCCCCGCTACGAGCAGTACTTC.

The chain employs TRBV27 and TRBJ2-7, with 10 bases that match TRBD2. V trimming: 5 bases; J trimming: 7 bases; junction bases outside the gene matches: 17. CDR3 length: 17 amino acids. CDR1 and CDR2 (germline): MNHEY, SMNVEV (reference sequence). CDR3 sequence (DNA): TGTGCCAGCAGTCCCAGCCCCCTAGCGGGAGTCTACAATGAGCAGTACTTC. It translates to CASSPSPLAGVYNEQYF.

J is TRBJ2-3 and V is TRBV15, with D hard to call. CDR3 length: 14 amino acids. Germline lookup yields CDR1 LNHNV and CDR2 YYDKDF (reference sequence). The V gene lost 0 bases and the J gene lost 14 bases, with 18 bases spanning the gap. This CDR3 reads CATSRDRGLYHAYF. The DNA for the CDR3 is TGTGCCACCAGCAGAGATCGAGGTCTCTATCACGCGTATTTT.

This clonotype appeared a single time. This rearrangement joins TRBV20-1 to TRBJ1-3; a weak D match, TRBD1 (5 bases). Trimming pared 6 bases from V and 0 bases from J, leaving 9 bases between. Germline V CDR1 and CDR2: DFQATT, SNEGSKA (reference sequence). This CDR3 region has 13 residues. CDR3 protein: CSARVVSGNTIYF. The CDR3 nucleotides read TGCAGTGCCAGGGTGGTCTCTGGAAACACCATATATTTT.

The chain carries TRBV15 and TRBJ2-7, with D unresolved. With 1 base removed from V and 1 base from J, the gap between germline ends came to 11 bases. From germline, CDR1 is LNHNV and CDR2 YYDKDF (reference sequence). CDR3 length: 15 amino acids. The CDR3, as DNA: TGTGCCACCAGCAGAGGGGCGGCGGCTTCCTACGAGCAGTACTTC. Translating it yields CATSRGAAASYEQYF.

The V and J genes are TRBV5-1 and TRBJ2-1; 13 bases line up with TRBD2. After removal of 6 bases from V and 7 bases from J, the junction contained 7 bases not matched to a gene. CDR1 is SGHRS and CDR2 is YFSETQ in the germline V gene. CDR3 length equals 15 residues. The CDR3 reads CASTTGTSGTNEQFF. In nucleotides, the CDR3 is TGCGCCAGCACCACCGGGACTAGCGGGACGAATGAGCAGTTCTTC.

This rearrangement joins TRBV6-6 to TRBJ2-5; 9 nucleotides align to TRBD2. The CDR3 covers 16 residues. The junction had 9 bases not matched to a gene; V was cut back by 2 bases and J by 5 bases. The germline V gene has CDR1 MNHNY and CDR2 SVGAGI (reference sequence). The CDR3 DNA follows: TGTGCCAGCAGTTACCACAAAGCGGGAGGAACGGAGACCCAGTACTTC. Translating gives CASSYHKAGGTETQYF.

This chain uses TRBV9 with TRBJ1-2; 12 bases fit TRBD1. The junction had 7 bases not matched to a gene; V was cut back by 3 bases and J by 7 bases. Germline CDR1 reads SGDLS; CDR2 reads YYNGEE. The CDR3 has 15 amino acids. CDR3 DNA: TGTGCCAGCAGCGCTACTCCGGGACAGGGGGCTGGCTACACCTTC. This gives the protein CASSATPGQGAGYTF.

The chain uses TRBV6-6 and TRBJ2-4; a weak D match, TRBD1 (5 bases). There are 14 residues in the CDR3. Per germline, CDR1 MNHNY and CDR2 SVGAGI (reference sequence). V lost 2 bases, J lost 8 bases, and 13 bases lay in between. CDR3 sequence: CASSYRQPADIQYF. CDR3 DNA: TGTGCCAGCAGTTACAGACAGCCCGCGGACATTCAGTACTTC.

The chain links TRBV25-1 to TRBJ1-4; D call uncertain. This CDR3 contains 14 residues. Germline CDR1 is MGHDK and CDR2 is SYGVNS. Deletions cut 3 bases from V and 5 bases from J, with 10 bases between. The CDR3 DNA is TGTGCCAGCAGTGACCCCTTCAAGAATGAAAAACTGTTTTTT. It is translated as CASSDPFKNEKLFF.

The rearrangement uses TRBV18 and TRBJ2-7; the match to TRBD1 covers 12 bases. V lost 4 bases and J lost 4; bases outside the gene matches: 5. The CDR3 spans 15 residues. Germline V gene lookup returns CDR1 KGHSH and CDR2 LQKENI. CDR3 DNA: TGTGCCAGCTCACTGGGACAGGGGGCTTGGTACGAGCAGTACTTC. It encodes CASSLGQGAWYEQYF.

The sample holds a few counts of this clonotype. This rearrangement joins TRBV7-3 to TRBJ2-1, with D uncertain. Trimming removed 4 bases at V and 5 bases at J, with 9 bases between. Germline-derived CDR1 and CDR2 are SGHTA and FQGTGA. This CDR3 is 13 amino acids long. The CDR3 bases are TGTGCCAGCAGCTCCGACACCCACAATGAGCAGTTCTTC. Protein product: CASSSDTHNEQFF.

The genes are TRBV7-9 and TRBJ2-1; 10 nucleotides agree with TRBD2. The junction had 7 bases not matched to a gene; V was cut back by 4 bases and J by 4 bases. The CDR3 is made up of 16 amino acids. CDR1 SEHNR and CDR2 FQNEAQ come from the germline V gene (reference sequence). Here the CDR3 DNA reads TGTGCCAGCAGCTGGGGAGCGGGAGGGGATTACAATGAGCAGTTCTTC. It specifies CASSWGAGGDYNEQFF.

This clonotype was seen more than once but under ten times. This chain connects TRBV20-1 to TRBJ2-1; tentative D call: TRBD1 (6 bases). The CDR3 consists of 16 residues. V lost 0 bases to trimming and J lost 2 bases, with 14 bases between them. Per the germline V gene, CDR1 is DFQATT and CDR2 is SNEGSKA (reference sequence). The CDR3: CSAREGQRGTYNEQFF. The CDR3 region has the DNA TGCAGTGCTAGAGAGGGCCAGAGGGGGACCTACAATGAGCAGTTCTTC.

The gene calls are TRBV5-1 and TRBJ2-1; 9 bases map to TRBD1. The CDR3 extends over 15 amino acids. CDR1 and CDR2 from the germline V gene are SGHRS and YFSETQ. J gave up 6 bases and V 4 bases, and 8 bases lay outside the gene matches. The chain's CDR3 is CASSARQGGGNEQFF. The CDR3 DNA reads as TGCGCCAGCAGCGCGCGACAGGGGGGAGGCAATGAGCAGTTCTTC.

The chain links TRBV2 to TRBJ2-5; 10 bases line up with TRBD2. The CDR3 loop spans 15 amino acids. With V trimmed by 4 bases and J by 4 bases, 6 bases remained unmatched. Germline assignment: CDR1 SNHLY and CDR2 FYNNEI. This CDR3 reads CASSGRLAGTETQYF. The CDR3 DNA reads as TGTGCCAGCAGTGGCAGACTAGCGGGTACAGAGACCCAGTACTTC.

This clonotype was counted between two and nine times. The J gene is TRBJ2-7, the V gene TRBV25-1; a possible D gene is TRBD1 (5 bases). The CDR3 loop spans 15 amino acids. Trimming cost V 1 base and J 2 bases, with 12 bases left between them. The germline V gene encodes CDR1 MGHDK and CDR2 SYGVNS. CDR3 DNA: TGTGCCAGCAGTGAATCGGGCAGGGATACCTACGAGCAGTACTTC. This codes for CASSESGRDTYEQYF.

CDR3 DNA sequence: TGCAGTGCTAGACGCGGGCGGGAGGGCGGTAGATACGCGTATTTT. Translating it yields CSARRGREGGRYAYF. J is TRBJ2-3 and V is TRBV20-1; 9 bases map to TRBD2. The V gene end was trimmed by 2 bases and the J gene end by 14 bases; junction bases not matched to a gene: 17. This CDR3 comprises 15 residues. Germline-derived CDR1 and CDR2 are DFQATT and SNEGSKA (reference sequence).

The rearrangement joins TRBV25-1 to TRBJ1-5; 7 bases agree with TRBD1. The germline gives CDR1 MGHDK, CDR2 SYGVNS. The CDR3 consists of 15 residues. J was trimmed by 3 bases and V by 4 bases; bases with no gene match: 6. This CDR3 is CASSGRQGSNQPQHF. CDR3 nucleotide sequence: TGTGCCAGCAGTGGTAGACAGGGATCCAATCAGCCCCAGCATTTT.

This CDR3 is CSARALQGRFGTQYF. For the CDR3, the DNA is TGCAGTGCTAGAGCCTTACAGGGGAGGTTTGGGACCCAGTACTTC. The chain links TRBV20-1 to TRBJ2-5; possibly TRBD1 for D (7 bases). CDR3 length: 15 residues. Germline-derived CDR1 and CDR2 are DFQATT and SNEGSKA (reference sequence). Between the trimmed V and J ends, which lost 1 base and 7 bases, there was a span of 19 bases.

The chain couples TRBV4-1 to TRBJ2-3; 12 bases fit TRBD1. In germline, CDR1 is MGHRA, CDR2 YSYEKL. The CDR3 is 15 amino acids. Germline trimming cut 4 bases from V and 14 bases from J; bases unmatched to any gene: 13. The CDR3 region is CASSPGTGGARYAYF. In DNA form, the CDR3 reads TGCGCCAGCAGCCCCGGGACAGGGGGCGCGAGATACGCGTATTTT.

This clonotype turned up a few times. J is TRBJ2-5 and V is TRBV5-5; 11 bases map to TRBD2. Germline values: CDR1 SGHKS, CDR2 YYEKEE (reference sequence). J gave up 1 base and V 3 bases, and 11 bases lay outside the gene matches. This CDR3 is 18 amino acids long. Written as DNA, the CDR3 is TGTGCCAGCAGCTGGGACCCGGGACTAGCGGCTCTCCAAGAGACCCAGTACTTC. This translates into CASSWDPGLAALQETQYF.

This clonotype has a handful of counts. V is TRBV7-9 and J is TRBJ1-2; D is ambiguous. V gave up 3 bases and J gave up 0 bases, with 8 bases separating them. Germline V CDR1 and CDR2: SEHNR, FQNEAQ (reference sequence). CDR3 length equals 14 residues. The CDR3 nucleotides are TGTGCCAGCAGCTTTGCCAGGTCTAACTATGGCTACACCTTC. Protein product: CASSFARSNYGYTF.

The chain uses TRBV5-1 and TRBJ2-1; the D gene is possibly TRBD2 (6 bases). Trimming left V 6 bases short and J 4 bases short, with 17 bases between. In germline, CDR1 is SGHRS, CDR2 YFSETQ. The CDR3 length is 15 residues. The CDR3 region has the DNA TGCGCCAGCACAGCCACGGGAGTATCGTACAATGAGCAGTTCTTC. The encoded protein is CASTATGVSYNEQFF.

This clonotype was recorded at least ten times. The chain employs TRBV27 and TRBJ2-5; 10 nucleotides line up with TRBD1. The CDR3 is 13 amino acids. CDR1 and CDR2 from the germline V gene are MNHEY and SMNVEV (reference sequence). Trimming cost V 6 bases and J 4 bases; bases outside gene matches: 2. For the CDR3, the DNA is TGTGCCAGCAGCCGACAGGGGGCAGAGACCCAGTACTTC. Amino acid sequence: CASSRQGAETQYF.

The CDR3 DNA reads as TGTGCCAGCAGACGGACTAGCGAGAATGAGCAGTTCTTC. It encodes CASRRTSENEQFF. V usage is TRBV2 and J usage is TRBJ2-1, with TRBD2 identical over 9 bases. The V gene end was trimmed by 6 bases and the J gene end by 7 bases; junction bases not matched to a gene: 4. CDR1 is SNHLY, CDR2 FYNNEI, per germline. The length of the CDR3 is 13 residues.

This sequence joins TRBV20-1 and TRBJ2-7, with TRBD2 matching 9 bases. Germline V lookup: CDR1 DFQATT, CDR2 SNEGSKA (reference sequence). V gave up 6 bases and J gave up 4 bases; unmatched junction bases: 13. CDR3 size: 15 residues. The DNA for the CDR3 is TGCAGTGCACCGCGGGCTAGCGGGACCCGATACGAGCAGTACTTC. As protein: CSAPRASGTRYEQYF.

This clonotype turned up a few times. CDR3 amino acids: CARAVSGEQFF. As DNA, the CDR3 is TGTGCCAGAGCCGTCTCTGGGGAGCAGTTCTTC. The V gene is TRBV2, the J gene TRBJ2-1; no clear D gene. The CDR3 spans 11 residues. The V gene's germline CDR1 is SNHLY and CDR2 FYNNEI. Between the trimmed V and J ends, which lost 9 bases and 10 bases, there was a span of 13 bases.